This T cell receptor (beta chain) was recovered during a study of blood T cell repertoires in COVID-19. The V segment lost 3 bases and the J segment 7 bases; nucleotides outside the gene matches: 3. This CDR3 has 14 residues. The germline gives CDR1 LNHNV, CDR2 YYDKDF (reference sequence). The data were produced by immunoSEQ multiplex PCR, yet TCRdb's version contains in-frame clones alone and is incomplete. Of about 250,000 clones in the sample, 88% are singletons; the top ten hold 3%. Sequencing input: PBMCs or T cells enriched from blood (not recorded which). The source of this sequence is a woman in her fifties or sixties who had recovered from COVID-19. This sequence joins TRBV15 and TRBJ2-1; 10 nucleotides agree with TRBD1. CDR3 region: CATSRDRGRNEQFF. Written as DNA, the CDR3 is TGTGCCACCAGCAGGGACAGGGGGAGGAATGAGCAGTTCTTC.